A selection of T cell receptor beta chains follows, all from one sample in a study of blood T cell repertoires in COVID-19. Profiled with immunoSEQ multiplex PCR; TCRdb holds only in-frame clones, not every one. The table lists approximately 280,000 clones, approximately 85% of them singletons, with roughly 5.3% in the top ten. Sequenced input: peripheral blood. These receptors came from a man in his forties or fifties with active or convalescent COVID-19. The CDR3 runs from the conserved cysteine through the conserved F or W. The order of the fields is J gene, V gene, CDR3 length, clone size, D gene, CDR3 protein, CDR3 DNA. The D gene is left open where the match is weak. Part of the rows lack a size; the others show once, few, many or a class for expanded clones.

TRBJ2-2,TRBV5-4,13,many,NA,CASSVSSDGELFF,TGTGCCAGCAGCGTCTCTAGCGACGGGGAGCTGTTTTTT
TRBJ1-1,TRBV5-1,14,NA,NA,CASSRSNGNTEAFF,TGCGCCAGCAGCCGGTCAAATGGGAACACTGAAGCTTTCTTT
TRBJ2-1,TRBV4-2,15,once,NA,CASSQTGNTYNEQFF,TGTGCCAGCAGCCAAACGGGAAATACCTACAATGAGCAGTTCTTC
TRBJ1-1,TRBV2,13,NA,TRBD1,CASTAGTGSEAFF,TGTGCCAGCACCGCTGGGACAGGCAGTGAAGCTTTCTTT
TRBJ2-3,TRBV9,15,NA,NA,CASSGPSTGTDTQYF,TGTGCCAGCAGCGGTCCTAGCACTGGCACAGATACGCAGTATTTT
TRBJ2-1,TRBV5-4,15,NA,TRBD2,CASSLSGRSGNEQFF,TGTGCCAGCAGCTTGAGCGGGAGGAGTGGCAATGAGCAGTTCTTC
TRBJ1-1,TRBV5-1,14,NA,TRBD1,CASSLGQGVAEAFF,TGCGCCAGCAGCTTGGGACAGGGGGTGGCTGAAGCTTTCTTT
TRBJ2-1,TRBV10-3,15,few,TRBD2,CAIRQTSGSGNEQFF,TGTGCCATCAGGCAAACTAGCGGGAGTGGTAATGAGCAGTTCTTC
TRBJ2-7,TRBV5-1,14,NA,TRBD1,CASSLAGGDYEQYF,TGCGCCAGCAGCTTGGCAGGGGGTGACTACGAGCAGTACTTC
TRBJ1-1,TRBV13,15,NA,TRBD1,CASSTYRGGGTEAFF,TGTGCCAGCAGCACATACAGGGGCGGCGGGACTGAAGCTTTCTTT
TRBJ2-1,TRBV3-1/TRBV3-2,17,NA,NA,CASSQGAGSRNYNEQFF,TGTGCCAGCAGCCAGGGTGCTGGGAGTAGAAACTACAATGAGCAGTTCTTC
TRBJ2-7,TRBV21-1,15,NA,NA,CARTRPRDRVGEQYF,TGTGCCAGGACCCGACCCCGGGACAGGGTGGGAGAGCAGTACTTC